These T cell receptor beta chains were read from a single sample in a study of blood T cell repertoires in COVID-19. Only in-frame clones appear in the TCRdb table, and some are missing; sequencing was by immunoSEQ multiplex PCR. Altogether some 140,000 clones are present, less than 90% being singletons, with the ten largest covering less than 7%. Source material: PBMCs or T cells enriched from blood (not recorded which). The receptors derive from a man aged 40-49 years with acute COVID-19. Both conserved end residues are part of each CDR3.

v_call: TRBV19; cdr3_aa: CASTDLAKGASGANVLTF
v_call: TRBV20-1; cdr3_aa: CSAHENYGYTF
v_call: TRBV19; cdr3_aa: CASRDSRGRNTGELFF
v_call: TRBV6-2/TRBV6-3; cdr3_aa: CASSYEGVTEAFF
v_call: TRBV6-5; cdr3_aa: CASSYSRQAYNSPLHF
v_call: TRBV7-9; cdr3_aa: CASTNGASGGNQETQYF
v_call: TRBV5-4; cdr3_aa: CASSSYRTSGRETQYF
v_call: TRBV11-2; cdr3_aa: CASSRGRSNEQFF
v_call: TRBV11-2; cdr3_aa: CASSLVAGRNTGELFF
v_call: TRBV10-3; cdr3_aa: CAISESRQNYGYTF
v_call: TRBV28; cdr3_aa: CASRSVGVWSDFYGYTF
v_call: TRBV5-6; cdr3_aa: CASSLAARSTDTQYF
v_call: TRBV5-1; cdr3_aa: CASSLGVASYEQYF
v_call: TRBV5-1; cdr3_aa: CASSLGDNRITF
v_call: TRBV5-6; cdr3_aa: CASSFGETQYF
v_call: TRBV7-9; cdr3_aa: CASSLIWTGSTDTQYF
v_call: TRBV7-9; cdr3_aa: CASSESGESLREQYF
v_call: TRBV6-5; cdr3_aa: CASSYSGEANTEAFF
v_call: TRBV7-2; cdr3_aa: CASSLVRFPTYEQYF
v_call: TRBV5-4; cdr3_aa: CASSSPMGGNTEAFF
v_call: TRBV5-1; cdr3_aa: CASRGGNSYEQYF
v_call: TRBV12-3/TRBV12-4; cdr3_aa: CASSLSRAYGYTF
v_call: TRBV6-2/TRBV6-3; cdr3_aa: CASSYSRQGNQPQHF
v_call: TRBV6-5; cdr3_aa: CASSYSLSLQVGYTF
v_call: TRBV19; cdr3_aa: CASVQGQGSYEAFF
v_call: TRBV4-2; cdr3_aa: CASSRLDRGASNTEAFF
v_call: TRBV19; cdr3_aa: CASSIGLSQGRSRRGTDTQYF
v_call: TRBV11-2; cdr3_aa: CASSLAETQYF
v_call: TRBV19; cdr3_aa: CASSPLGSYYNEQFF
v_call: TRBV5-1; cdr3_aa: CASSFLTGGPKGADTQYF
v_call: TRBV19; cdr3_aa: CASSIAGTRGDTQYF
v_call: TRBV7-9; cdr3_aa: CASSLASTGGYGYTF
v_call: TRBV10-1; cdr3_aa: CASSSTSTGESTDTQYF
v_call: TRBV5-6; cdr3_aa: CASSFIDTETQYF
v_call: TRBV21-1; cdr3_aa: CASTRPGGDHDSYNEQFF
v_call: TRBV28; cdr3_aa: CASSRQEWSPLHF
v_call: TRBV12-5; cdr3_aa: CASGLVWWAETQYF
v_call: TRBV18; cdr3_aa: CASSPVNLLSGENTIYF
v_call: TRBV6-2/TRBV6-3; cdr3_aa: CASSYSSPYEQYF
v_call: TRBV7-2; cdr3_aa: CASSLGLAGGFEQYF
v_call: TRBV19; cdr3_aa: CASSPTSAGTQYF
v_call: TRBV7-2; cdr3_aa: CASSLDRGSYEQYF
v_call: TRBV5-1; cdr3_aa: CASSQQGGGNTIYF
v_call: TRBV19; cdr3_aa: CASTRTGVGNTIYF
v_call: TRBV7-2; cdr3_aa: CASSLTRGGTDTQYF